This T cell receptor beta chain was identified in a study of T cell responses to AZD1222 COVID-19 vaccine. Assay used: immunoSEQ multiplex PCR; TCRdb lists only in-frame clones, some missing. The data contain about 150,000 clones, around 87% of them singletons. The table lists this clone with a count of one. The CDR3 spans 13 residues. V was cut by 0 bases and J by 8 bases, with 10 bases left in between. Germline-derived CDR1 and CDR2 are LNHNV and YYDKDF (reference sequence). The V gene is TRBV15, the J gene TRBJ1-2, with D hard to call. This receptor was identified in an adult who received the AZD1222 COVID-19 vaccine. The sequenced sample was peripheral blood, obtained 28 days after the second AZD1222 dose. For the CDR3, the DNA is TGTGCCACCAGCAGAGAGGGCCTGGGGGGCTACACCTTC. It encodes CATSREGLGGYTF.